This T cell receptor (beta chain) was identified in a study of radiotherapy plus CTLA-4 blockade in lung cancer. About the study: Objective response rate was over 15%; disease control rate, approximately 33%.

Only in-frame clones appear in the TCRdb table, and some are missing; sequencing was by immunoSEQ multiplex PCR. This table has 35,000 or so clones, 75% to 90% appearing once. Focal radiation with ipilimumab CTLA-4 blockade was given to patients with chemo-refractory metastatic non-small-cell lung cancer. This CDR3 comprises 14 residues. From germline, CDR1 is SGHRS and CDR2 YFSETQ. V lost 5 bases and J 0 bases, leaving 10 bases between the germline ends. The chain combines TRBV5-1 with TRBJ2-3, with D tentatively TRBD2 (5 bases). This sequence was found in a human donor with non-small cell lung cancer who had stable disease on radiotherapy plus ipilimumab. Sequenced here: peripheral blood, sampled from a patient treated with radiotherapy plus ipilimumab. The CDR3 spells CASSREFSTDTQYF. The CDR3 bases are TGCGCCAGCAGTAGGGAGTTTAGCACAGATACGCAGTATTTT.